Detailed here is one T cell receptor beta chain. These data come from a study of blood T cell repertoires in COVID-19. Looked up from germline, CDR1 is LNHNV and CDR2 is YYDKDF (reference sequence). V lost 3 bases to trimming and J lost 0 bases, with 10 bases between them. The CDR3 covers 15 residues. Authors' analysis steps: The assay estimated nucleated cells by amplifying reference gene primers. TCRdb keeps only in-frame clones here, not all; method: immunoSEQ multiplex PCR. That table is the source of V, J and clone size, and D and trimming were worked out from the DNA. The table lists fewer than 250,000 clones, roughly four fifths of them singletons, with less than 15% in the top ten.

This TCR came from a middle-aged woman with acute or convalescent COVID-19. The chain carries TRBV15 and TRBJ2-3; weak D call: TRBD2 (6 bases). The sample taken for sequencing was peripheral blood. CDR3 DNA sequence: TGTGCCACCAGCAGTAAGGGACTGAGCACAGATACGCAGTATTTT. Translation: CATSSKGLSTDTQYF.